The TCR beta chain under discussion was sequenced for a study of Ad26.COV2.S vaccination and SARS-CoV-2 variants (dated by TCRdb to about 2021). Background for the entire study: Vaccine-arm donors came from COV1001, a multicentre, randomized, double-blind, placebo-controlled phase I-IIa trial of Ad26.COV2.S in healthy adults. TCRbeta repertoire sequencing was used to assess the specificity and breadth of SARS-CoV-2-reactive T cell receptors after Ad26.COV2.S vaccination. Blinding of investigators to trial group allocation was maintained during experiments and outcome assessment. Participants in the trial were split at random into five groups of five each, receiving low-dose or high-dose Ad26.COV2.S once or twice, or else placebo on both occasions. A total of around 32 samples were included in the TCR-sequenced set, comprising around 19 Ad26.COV2.S vaccine recipients, 5 placebo recipients and 8 SARS-CoV-2 convalescent individuals. Ad26.COV2.S was administered intramuscularly at 5 x 10^10 or 1 x 10^11 viral particles, either as a single shot or as two shots given 56 days apart.

The treatment or condition label corresponds to: about 20 received Ad26.COV2.S at low or high dose, single or two shots; about five received placebo; per-sample allocation not given. Repertoires of vaccine and placebo recipients were sequenced from samples taken on day 63 after the first injection. In Cohort 1b, 25 to 30 adults aged 18-55 years were enrolled at a single site in Boston, USA, between 29 July and 7 August 2020. Ad26.COV2.S was a replication-incompetent adenovirus type 26 vector that expressed a prefusion-stabilized SARS-CoV-2 spike protein derived from the original Wuhan strain. The immunoSEQ Assay was used to sequence TCRbeta CDR3 regions. After extraction, genomic DNA underwent amplification by bias-controlled multiplex PCR, followed by high-throughput sequencing. The study's processing was this. To quantify the absolute abundance of every unique TCRbeta CDR3 region, sequences were collapsed and filtered. T cell fraction was estimated by normalizing TCRbeta template counts to usable DNA, with usable DNA measured through amplification of reference genes found in all nucleated cells. Repertoire TCRs were annotated as SARS-CoV-2-specific when V gene, CDR3 amino acid sequence and J gene were exactly matched to a known reactive TCR set. MIRA supplied the reference SARS-CoV-2 TCR set, which was filtered for enrichment in COVID-19-positive ImmuneCODE repertoires so that public or cross-reactive TCRs were removed. Using the MIRA antigens, annotated TCRs were further analysed by specific ORF or by position within an ORF. Breadth was defined as annotated unique rearrangements over total unique productive rearrangements; depth was the summed frequency of those rearrangements. Two-sided Wilcoxon rank-sum tests were applied when comparing TCR breadth between groups. TCRdb mirrors the immuneACCESS table, restricted to in-frame sequences. Some clones are absent from its copies; in checked studies, under half trace to an unresolved V gene, and the reason for the others is unknown. For V, J and clone size, that table is used; D and trimming come from the DNA. The sample data list under 600,000 clones, and nearly 90% of these were observed just once. The ten largest clones represent 1.5% to 2% of the sample.

The CDR3, from cysteine to phenylalanine, totals 15 residues. Only CDR3 DNA remains: 45 bases, in frame from the first base. The germline V gene (reference sequence) supplies CDR1 PRHDT and CDR2 FYEKMQ. Relative to germline, V is 4 bases shorter and J is 7 bases shorter, with 19 bases between their ends. Of note for this clone: What antigen it recognizes has not been identified. No much larger clone is present one base from it, and per-base qualities are unavailable.

Points the paper makes about the study in general: After vaccination, substantial breadth of spike-specific CD8+ and CD4+ T cell responses was reported. Spike-specific TCR breadth was higher in Ad26.COV2.S recipients than in placebo recipients (P = 0.0014). Non-spike TCR breadth was comparable between vaccine and placebo recipients, consistent with the vaccine containing only spike. The authors noted that total T cell responses may have been underestimated by the TCR breadth and depth analyses. The study was not powered to compare responses between vaccine doses or regimens.

The V and J segments used are TRBV13 and TRBJ1-2; D gene: possibly TRBD1, on 5 matching bases. This sample comprised peripheral blood, obtained in a trial of Ad26.COV2.S vaccine versus placebo. This TCR derives from a person between 18 and 65 years old who received the Ad26.COV2.S COVID-19 vaccine or a placebo. The CDR3 has the sequence CASSSEGPKRGGYTF. The sequenced DNA: TGTGCCAGCAGCTCCGAAGGACCCAAAAGGGGTGGCTACACCTTC.